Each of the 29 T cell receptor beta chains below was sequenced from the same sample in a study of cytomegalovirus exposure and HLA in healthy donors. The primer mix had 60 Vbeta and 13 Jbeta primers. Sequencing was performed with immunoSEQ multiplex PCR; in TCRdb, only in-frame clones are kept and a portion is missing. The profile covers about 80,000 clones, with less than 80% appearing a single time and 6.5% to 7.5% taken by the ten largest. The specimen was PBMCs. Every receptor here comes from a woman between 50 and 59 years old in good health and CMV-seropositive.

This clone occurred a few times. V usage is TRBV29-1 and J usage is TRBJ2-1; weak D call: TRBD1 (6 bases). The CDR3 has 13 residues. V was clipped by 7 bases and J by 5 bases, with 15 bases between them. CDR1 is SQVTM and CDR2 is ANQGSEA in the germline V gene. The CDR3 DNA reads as TGCAGCGCTAAGGTGGACAGACACAATGAGCAGTTCTTC. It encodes CSAKVDRHNEQFF.

The CDR3 region is CASSLDSNTEAFF. The CDR3 DNA reads as TGTGCCAGCAGCTTAGACTCTAACACTGAAGCTTTCTTT. V gene TRBV7-3 combines with J gene TRBJ1-1, with D uncertain. V gave up 2 bases and J gave up 2 bases, with 6 bases separating them. Germline V gene data show CDR1 as SGHTA and CDR2 as FQGTGA. The CDR3 length is 13 residues.

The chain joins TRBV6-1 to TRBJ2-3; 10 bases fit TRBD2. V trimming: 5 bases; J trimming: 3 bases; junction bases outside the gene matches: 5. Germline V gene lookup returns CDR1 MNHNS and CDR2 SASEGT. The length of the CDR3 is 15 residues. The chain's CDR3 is CASSTEAGGTDTQYF. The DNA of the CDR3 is TGTGCCAGCAGTACCGAAGCGGGGGGGACAGATACGCAGTATTTT.

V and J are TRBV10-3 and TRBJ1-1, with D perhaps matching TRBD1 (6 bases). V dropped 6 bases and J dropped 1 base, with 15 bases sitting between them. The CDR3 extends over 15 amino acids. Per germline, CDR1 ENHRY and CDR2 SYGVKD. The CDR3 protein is CAISGTIGQNTEAFF. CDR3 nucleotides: TGTGCCATCAGCGGGACAATTGGGCAGAACACTGAAGCTTTCTTT.

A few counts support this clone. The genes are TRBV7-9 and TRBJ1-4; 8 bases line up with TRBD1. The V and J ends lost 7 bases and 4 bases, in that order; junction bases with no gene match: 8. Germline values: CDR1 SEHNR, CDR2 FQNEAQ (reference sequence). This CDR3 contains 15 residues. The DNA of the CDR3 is TGTGCCAGCACCCCGGACAGGGCGTTTAATGAAAAACTGTTTTTT. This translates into CASTPDRAFNEKLFF.

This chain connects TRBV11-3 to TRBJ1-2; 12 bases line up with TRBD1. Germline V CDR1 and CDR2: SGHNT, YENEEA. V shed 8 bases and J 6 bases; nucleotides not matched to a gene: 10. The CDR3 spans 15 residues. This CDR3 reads CASGPGTGGANGYTF. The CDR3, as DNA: TGTGCCAGCGGCCCAGGGACAGGGGGCGCGAATGGCTACACCTTC.

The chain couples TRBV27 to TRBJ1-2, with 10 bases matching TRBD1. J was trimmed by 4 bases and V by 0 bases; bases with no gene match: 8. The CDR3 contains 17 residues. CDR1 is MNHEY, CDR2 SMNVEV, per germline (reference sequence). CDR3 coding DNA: TGTGCCAGCAGTTTATCAACCGGGGACAGGGGTTCCTATGGCTACACCTTC. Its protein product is CASSLSTGDRGSYGYTF.

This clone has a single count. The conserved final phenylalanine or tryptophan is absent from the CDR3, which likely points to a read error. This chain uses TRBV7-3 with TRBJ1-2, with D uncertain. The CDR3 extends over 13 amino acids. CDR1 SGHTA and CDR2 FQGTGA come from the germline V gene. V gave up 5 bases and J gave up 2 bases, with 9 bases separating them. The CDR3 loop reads CASSTPENYGYTL. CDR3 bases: TGTGCCAGCAGCACCCCAGAAAACTATGGCTACACCCTC.

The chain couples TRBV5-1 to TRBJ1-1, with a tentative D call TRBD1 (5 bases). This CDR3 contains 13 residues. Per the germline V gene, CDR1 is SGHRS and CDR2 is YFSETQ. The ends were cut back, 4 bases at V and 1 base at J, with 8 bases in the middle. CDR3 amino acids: CASSRTTNTEAFF. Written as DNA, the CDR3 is TGCGCCAGCAGCCGGACAACGAACACTGAAGCTTTCTTT.

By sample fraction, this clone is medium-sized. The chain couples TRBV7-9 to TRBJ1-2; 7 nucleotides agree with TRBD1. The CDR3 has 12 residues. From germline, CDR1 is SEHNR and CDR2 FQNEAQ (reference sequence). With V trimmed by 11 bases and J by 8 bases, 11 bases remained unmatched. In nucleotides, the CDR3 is TGTGCCGGACTTAACAGACAGGGCGGCTACACCTTC. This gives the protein CAGLNRQGGYTF.

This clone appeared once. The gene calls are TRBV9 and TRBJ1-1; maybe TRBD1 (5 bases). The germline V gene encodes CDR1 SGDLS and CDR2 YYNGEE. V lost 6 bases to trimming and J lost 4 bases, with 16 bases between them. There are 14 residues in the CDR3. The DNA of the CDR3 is TGTGCCAGCAACCCACGGCCGGGGGGCACTGAAGCTTTCTTT. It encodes CASNPRPGGTEAFF.

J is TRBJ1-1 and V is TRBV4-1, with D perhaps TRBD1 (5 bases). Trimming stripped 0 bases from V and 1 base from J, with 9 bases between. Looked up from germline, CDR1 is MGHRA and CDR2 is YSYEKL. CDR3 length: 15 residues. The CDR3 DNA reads TGCGCCAGCAGCCAAGAGGACAACGAGAACACTGAAGCTTTCTTT. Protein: CASSQEDNENTEAFF.

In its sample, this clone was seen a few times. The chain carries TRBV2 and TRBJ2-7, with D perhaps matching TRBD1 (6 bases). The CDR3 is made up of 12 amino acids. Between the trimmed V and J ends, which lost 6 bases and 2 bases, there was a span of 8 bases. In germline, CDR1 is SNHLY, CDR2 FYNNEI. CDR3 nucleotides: TGTGCCAGCAGCAAGGGGGCCTACGAGCAGTACGTC. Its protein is CASSKGAYEQYV.

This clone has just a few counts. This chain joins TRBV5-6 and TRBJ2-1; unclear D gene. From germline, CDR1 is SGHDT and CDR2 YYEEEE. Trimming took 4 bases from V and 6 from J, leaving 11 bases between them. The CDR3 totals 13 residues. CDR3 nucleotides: TGTGCCAGCAGCCCTCTCCCGGGCAATGAGCAGTTCTTC. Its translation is CASSPLPGNEQFF.

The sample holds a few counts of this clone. CDR3 sequence: CASSPTQGFGAFF. CDR3 nucleotides: TGTGCCAGTAGCCCAACACAGGGGTTTGGGGCTTTCTTT. This chain links TRBV19 with TRBJ1-1, with TRBD1 matching 7 bases. CDR1 is LNHDA, CDR2 SQIVND, per germline (reference sequence). V was clipped by 6 bases and J by 11 bases; unmatched bases: 12. The CDR3 runs to 13 residues. The variable domain in full, with the rest retrieved from reference TRBV19 and TRBJ1-1, is DGGITQSPKYLFRKEGQNVTLSCEQNLNHDAMYWYRQDPGQGLRLIYYSQIVNDFQKGDIAEGYSVSREKKESFPLTVTSAQKNPTAFYLCASSPTQGFGAFFGQGTRLTVV.

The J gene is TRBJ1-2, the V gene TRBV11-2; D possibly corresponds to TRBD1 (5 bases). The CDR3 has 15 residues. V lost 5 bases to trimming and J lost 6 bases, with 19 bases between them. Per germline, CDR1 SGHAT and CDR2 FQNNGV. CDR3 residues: CASSQSRAGLNGYTF. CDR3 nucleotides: TGTGCCAGCAGCCAATCTAGGGCAGGGTTGAATGGCTACACCTTC.

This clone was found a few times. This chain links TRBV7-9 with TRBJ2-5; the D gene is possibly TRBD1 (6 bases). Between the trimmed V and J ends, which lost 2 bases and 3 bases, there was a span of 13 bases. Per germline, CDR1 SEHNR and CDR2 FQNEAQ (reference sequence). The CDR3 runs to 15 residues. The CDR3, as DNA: TGTGCCAGCAGCTTAATCAGACAGGAGAAAGAGACCCAGTACTTC. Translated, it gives CASSLIRQEKETQYF.

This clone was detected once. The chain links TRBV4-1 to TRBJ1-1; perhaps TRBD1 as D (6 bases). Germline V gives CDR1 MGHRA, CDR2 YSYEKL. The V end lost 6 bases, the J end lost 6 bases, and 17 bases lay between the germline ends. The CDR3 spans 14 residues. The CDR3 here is CASRVRGLNPEAFF. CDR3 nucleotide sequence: TGCGCCAGCAGGGTCAGGGGATTAAACCCTGAAGCTTTCTTT.

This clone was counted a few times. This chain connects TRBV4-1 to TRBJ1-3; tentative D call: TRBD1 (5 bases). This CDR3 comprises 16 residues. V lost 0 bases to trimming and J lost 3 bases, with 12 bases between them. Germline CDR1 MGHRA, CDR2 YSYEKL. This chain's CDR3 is CASSQDWGGNGNTIYF. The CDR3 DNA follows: TGCGCCAGCAGCCAAGATTGGGGGGGTAATGGAAACACCATATATTTT.

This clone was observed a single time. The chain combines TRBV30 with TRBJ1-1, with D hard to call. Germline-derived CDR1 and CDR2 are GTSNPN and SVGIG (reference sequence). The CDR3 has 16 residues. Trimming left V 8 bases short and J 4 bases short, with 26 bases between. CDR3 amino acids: CAGLSSGDGKVTEAFF. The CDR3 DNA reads TGTGCCGGCCTCTCTTCGGGTGATGGCAAAGTCACTGAAGCTTTCTTT.

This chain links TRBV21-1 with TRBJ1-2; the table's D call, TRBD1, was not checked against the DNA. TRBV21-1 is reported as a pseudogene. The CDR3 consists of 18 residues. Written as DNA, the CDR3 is TGTGCCAGCAGCGCACGCCTCGGGGCAGGGGGCTTCAACTATGGCTACACCTTC. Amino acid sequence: CASSARLGAGGFNYGYTF.

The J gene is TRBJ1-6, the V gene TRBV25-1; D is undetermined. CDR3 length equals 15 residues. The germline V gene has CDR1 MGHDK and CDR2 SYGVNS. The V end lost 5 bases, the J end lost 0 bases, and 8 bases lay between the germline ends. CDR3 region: CASSLRGSYNSPLHF. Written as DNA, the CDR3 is TGTGCCAGCAGTCTCCGGGGCTCCTATAATTCACCCCTCCACTTT.

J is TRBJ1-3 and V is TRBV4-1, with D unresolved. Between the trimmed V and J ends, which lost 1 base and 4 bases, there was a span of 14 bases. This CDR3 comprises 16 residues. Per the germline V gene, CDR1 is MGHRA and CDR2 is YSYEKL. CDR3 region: CASSQVHSQPGNTIYF. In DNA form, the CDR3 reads TGCGCCAGCAGCCAAGTACACAGCCAGCCGGGAAACACCATATATTTT.

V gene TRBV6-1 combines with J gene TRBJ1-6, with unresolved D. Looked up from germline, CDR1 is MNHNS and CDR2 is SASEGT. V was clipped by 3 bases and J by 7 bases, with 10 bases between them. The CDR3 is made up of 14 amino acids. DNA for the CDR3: TGTGCCAGCAGTGAGCTCACGGGAAATTCACCCCTCCACTTT. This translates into CASSELTGNSPLHF.

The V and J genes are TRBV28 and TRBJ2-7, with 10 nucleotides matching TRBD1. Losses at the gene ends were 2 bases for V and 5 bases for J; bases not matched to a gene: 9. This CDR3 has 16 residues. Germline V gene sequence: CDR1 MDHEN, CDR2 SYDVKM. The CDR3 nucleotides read TGTGCCAGCAGTTTAAGAGGGACAGGGGAATTCAACGAGCAGTACGTC. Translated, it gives CASSLRGTGEFNEQYV.

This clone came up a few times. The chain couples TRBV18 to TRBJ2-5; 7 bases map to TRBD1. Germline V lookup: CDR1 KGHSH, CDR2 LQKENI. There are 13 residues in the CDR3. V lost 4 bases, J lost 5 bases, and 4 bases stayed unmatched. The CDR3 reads CASSQGAAETQYF. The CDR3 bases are TGTGCCAGCTCACAGGGGGCGGCGGAGACCCAGTACTTC.

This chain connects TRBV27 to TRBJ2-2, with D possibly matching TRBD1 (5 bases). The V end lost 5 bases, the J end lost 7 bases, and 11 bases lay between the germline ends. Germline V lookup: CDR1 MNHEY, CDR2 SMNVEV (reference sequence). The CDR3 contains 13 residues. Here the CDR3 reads CASSHRGGGELFF. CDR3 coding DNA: TGTGCCAGCAGTCATAGGGGCGGCGGGGAGCTGTTTTTT.

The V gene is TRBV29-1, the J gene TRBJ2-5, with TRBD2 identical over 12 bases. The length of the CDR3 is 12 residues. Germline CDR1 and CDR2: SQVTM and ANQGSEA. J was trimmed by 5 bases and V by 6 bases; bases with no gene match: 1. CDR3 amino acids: CSVGTSGETQYF. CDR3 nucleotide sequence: TGCAGCGTGGGGACTAGCGGGGAGACCCAGTACTTC.

For the CDR3, the DNA is TGTGCCATCAGTGTTCAAGCACCCTCTGGAAACACCATATATTTT. This encodes CAISVQAPSGNTIYF. The V and J genes are TRBV10-3 and TRBJ1-3; D is unresolved. There are 15 residues in the CDR3. V was cut by 4 bases and J by 0 bases, with 10 bases left in between. Germline V lookup: CDR1 ENHRY, CDR2 SYGVKD.